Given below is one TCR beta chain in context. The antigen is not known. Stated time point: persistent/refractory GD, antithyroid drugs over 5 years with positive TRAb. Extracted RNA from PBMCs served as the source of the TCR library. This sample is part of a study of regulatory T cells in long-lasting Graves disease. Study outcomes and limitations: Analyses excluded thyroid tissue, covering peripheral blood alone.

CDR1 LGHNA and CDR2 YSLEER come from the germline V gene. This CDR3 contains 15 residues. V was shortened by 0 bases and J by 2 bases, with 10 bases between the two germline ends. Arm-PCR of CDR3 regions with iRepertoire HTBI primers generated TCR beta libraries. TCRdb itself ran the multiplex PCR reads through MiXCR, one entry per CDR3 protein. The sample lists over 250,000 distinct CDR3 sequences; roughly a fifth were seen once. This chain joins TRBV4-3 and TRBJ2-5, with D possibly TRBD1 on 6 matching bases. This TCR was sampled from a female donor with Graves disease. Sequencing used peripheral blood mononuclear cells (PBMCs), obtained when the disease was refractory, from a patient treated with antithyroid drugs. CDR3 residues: CASSQDQTGQETQYF. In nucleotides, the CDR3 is TGCGCCAGCAGCCAAGATCAGACAGGACAAGAGACCCAGTACTTC.